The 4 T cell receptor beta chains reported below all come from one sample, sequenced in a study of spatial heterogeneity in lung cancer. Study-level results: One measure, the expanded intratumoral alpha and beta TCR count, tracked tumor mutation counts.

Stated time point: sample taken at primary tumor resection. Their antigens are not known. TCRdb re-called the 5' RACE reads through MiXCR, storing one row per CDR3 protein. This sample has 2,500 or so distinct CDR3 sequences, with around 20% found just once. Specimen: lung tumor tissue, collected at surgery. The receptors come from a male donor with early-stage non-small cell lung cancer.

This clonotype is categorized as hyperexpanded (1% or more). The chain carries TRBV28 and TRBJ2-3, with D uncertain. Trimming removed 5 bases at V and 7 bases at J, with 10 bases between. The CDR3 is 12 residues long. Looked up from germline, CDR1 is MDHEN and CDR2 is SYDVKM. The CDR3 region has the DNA TGTGCCAGCAGTACCTCCCTAAATACGCAGTATTTT. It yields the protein CASSTSLNTQYF.

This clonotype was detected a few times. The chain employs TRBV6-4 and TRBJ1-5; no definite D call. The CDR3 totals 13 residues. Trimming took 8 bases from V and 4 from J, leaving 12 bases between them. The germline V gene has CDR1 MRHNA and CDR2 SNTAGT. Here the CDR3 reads CASRPGGNQPQHF. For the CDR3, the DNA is TGTGCCAGCCGCCCTGGAGGTAATCAGCCCCAGCATTTT.

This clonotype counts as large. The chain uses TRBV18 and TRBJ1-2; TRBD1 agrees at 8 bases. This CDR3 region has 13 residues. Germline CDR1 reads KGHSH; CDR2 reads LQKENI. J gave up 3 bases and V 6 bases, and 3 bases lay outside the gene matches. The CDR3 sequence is CASSLGQDYGYTF. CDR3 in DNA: TGTGCCAGCTCCCTGGGACAGGACTATGGCTACACCTTC.

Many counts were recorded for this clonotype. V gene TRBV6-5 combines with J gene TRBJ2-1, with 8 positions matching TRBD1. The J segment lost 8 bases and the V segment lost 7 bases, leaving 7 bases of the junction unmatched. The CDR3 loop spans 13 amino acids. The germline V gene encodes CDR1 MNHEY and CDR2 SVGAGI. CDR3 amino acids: CASKRQGIDEQFF. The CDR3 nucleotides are TGTGCCAGCAAAAGACAGGGGATAGATGAGCAGTTCTTC.